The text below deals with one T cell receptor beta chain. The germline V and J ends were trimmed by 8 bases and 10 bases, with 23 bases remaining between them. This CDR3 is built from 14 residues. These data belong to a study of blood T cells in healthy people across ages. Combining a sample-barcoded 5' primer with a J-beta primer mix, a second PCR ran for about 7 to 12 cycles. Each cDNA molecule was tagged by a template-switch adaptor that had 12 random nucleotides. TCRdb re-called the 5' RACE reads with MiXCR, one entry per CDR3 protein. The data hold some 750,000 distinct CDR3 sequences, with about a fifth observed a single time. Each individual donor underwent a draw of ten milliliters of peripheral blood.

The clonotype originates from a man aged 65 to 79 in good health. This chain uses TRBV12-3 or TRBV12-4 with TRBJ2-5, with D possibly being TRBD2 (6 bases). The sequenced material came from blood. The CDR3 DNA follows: TGTGCCAGCGCAACGGGACTTCAACTGTGGGACCAGTACTTC. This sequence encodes CASATGLQLWDQYF.